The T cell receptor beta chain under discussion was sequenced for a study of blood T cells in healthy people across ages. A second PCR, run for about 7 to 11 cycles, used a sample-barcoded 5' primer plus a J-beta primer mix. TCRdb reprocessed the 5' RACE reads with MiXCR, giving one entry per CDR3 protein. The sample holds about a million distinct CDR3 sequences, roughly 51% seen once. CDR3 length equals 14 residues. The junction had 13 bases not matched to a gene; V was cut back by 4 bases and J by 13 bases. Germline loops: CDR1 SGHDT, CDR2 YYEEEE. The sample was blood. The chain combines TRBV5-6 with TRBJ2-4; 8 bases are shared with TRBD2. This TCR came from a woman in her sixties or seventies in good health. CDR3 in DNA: TGTGCCAGCAGCCCCAGCGGGACTAGTTTTGGGCAGTACTTC. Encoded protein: CASSPSGTSFGQYF.